This T cell receptor beta chain was sequenced during a study of PD-1 blockade in classical Hodgkin lymphoma. Germline V gene data show CDR1 as SGHTA and CDR2 as FQGNSA. The CDR3 sequence is 14 residues long. The V and J ends lost 4 bases and 6 bases, in that order; junction bases with no gene match: 5. Regarding this clone: Its antigen is undetermined.

General observations from the study: Exclusion applied to patients who initiated nivolumab less than 1 year following ASCT. The study reported lower baseline TCR diversity in newly diagnosed patients than in healthy donors. Patients with a complete response exhibited baseline diversity comparable to newly diagnosed patients.

Each patient relapsed following autologous stem cell transplantation, and prior brentuximab vedotin exposure differed. TCRdb's copy holds only in-frame clones and misses some; the assay was immunoSEQ multiplex PCR. The top ten hold 6.5% to 9.5% of the sample, which has 35,000 to 40,000 clones, almost 90% seen once. The chain uses TRBV7-2 and TRBJ2-1, with 8 bases identical to TRBD1. The clonotype comes from a human donor with classical Hodgkin lymphoma. The source was peripheral blood mononuclear cells (PBMCs), collected before the second cycle of nivolumab. The CDR3: CASSSQTGANEQFF. The CDR3 DNA reads as TGTGCCAGCAGCTCGCAGACAGGGGCCAATGAGCAGTTCTTC.